The clone carrying this T cell receptor (beta chain) was seen a few times. V lost 8 bases to trimming and J lost 0 bases, with 10 bases between them. Germline CDR1 SNHLY, CDR2 FYNNEI. The CDR3 totals 14 residues. This entry is derived from a study of T-cell memory formation after mild COVID-19. With constant-segment primers, 5'RACE yielded cDNA libraries of TCR alpha and TCR beta that carried sample barcodes and UMIs. One entry per CDR3 protein, called by TCRdb with MiXCR from the 5' RACE reads. The table has about 130,000 distinct CDR3 sequences, about 17% seen once. Input material: PBMCs or a T cell subset sorted from them (not recorded which). This clonotype originated in an adult woman who had mild COVID-19 (a few samples of this study predate the infection). Cell type and time point are not known. The chain has TRBV2 and TRBJ2-2; D is possibly TRBD1 or TRBD2 (5 bases each). CDR3 DNA sequence: TGTGCCAGCGGGACGAACCCGAACACCGGGGAGCTGTTTTTT. Amino acids: CASGTNPNTGELFF.